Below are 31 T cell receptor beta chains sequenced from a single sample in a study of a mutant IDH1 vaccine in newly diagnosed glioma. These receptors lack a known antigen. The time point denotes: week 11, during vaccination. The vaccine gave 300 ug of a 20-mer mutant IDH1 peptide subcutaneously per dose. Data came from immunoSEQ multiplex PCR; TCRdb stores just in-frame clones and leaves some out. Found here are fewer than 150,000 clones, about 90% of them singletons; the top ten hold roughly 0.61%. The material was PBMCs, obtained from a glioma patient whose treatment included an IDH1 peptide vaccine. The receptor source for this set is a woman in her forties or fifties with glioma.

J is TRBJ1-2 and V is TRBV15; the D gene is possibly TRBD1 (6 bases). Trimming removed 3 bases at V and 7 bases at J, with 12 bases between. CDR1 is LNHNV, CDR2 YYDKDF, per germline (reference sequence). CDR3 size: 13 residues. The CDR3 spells CATSSVPRGGYTF. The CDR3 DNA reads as TGTGCCACCAGCAGCGTGCCCAGGGGTGGCTACACCTTC.

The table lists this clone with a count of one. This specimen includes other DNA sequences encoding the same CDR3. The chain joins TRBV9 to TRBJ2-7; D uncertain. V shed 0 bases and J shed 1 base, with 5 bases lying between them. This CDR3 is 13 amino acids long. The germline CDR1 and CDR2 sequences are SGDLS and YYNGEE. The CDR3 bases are TGTGCCAGCAGCGTAGGGGCATCCTACGAGCAGTACTTC. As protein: CASSVGASYEQYF.

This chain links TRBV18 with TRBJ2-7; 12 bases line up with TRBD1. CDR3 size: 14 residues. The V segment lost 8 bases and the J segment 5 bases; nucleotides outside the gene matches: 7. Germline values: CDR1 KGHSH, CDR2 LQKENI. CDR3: CASLPGQGAHEQYF. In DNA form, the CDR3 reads TGTGCCAGCCTCCCGGGACAGGGGGCCCACGAGCAGTACTTC.

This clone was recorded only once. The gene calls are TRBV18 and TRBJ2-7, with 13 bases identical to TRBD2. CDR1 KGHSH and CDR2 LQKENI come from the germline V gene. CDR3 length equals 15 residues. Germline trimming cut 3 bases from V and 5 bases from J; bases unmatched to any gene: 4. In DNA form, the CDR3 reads TGTGCCAGCTCACCTACTAGCGGGAGGGCCAACGAGCAGTACTTC. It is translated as CASSPTSGRANEQYF.

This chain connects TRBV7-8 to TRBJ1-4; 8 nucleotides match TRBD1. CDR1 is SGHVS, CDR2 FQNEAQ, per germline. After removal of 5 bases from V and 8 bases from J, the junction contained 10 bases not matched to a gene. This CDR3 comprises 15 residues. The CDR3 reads CASSPYGRDREKLFF. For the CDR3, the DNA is TGTGCCAGCAGCCCATACGGGAGGGACAGGGAAAAACTGTTTTTT.

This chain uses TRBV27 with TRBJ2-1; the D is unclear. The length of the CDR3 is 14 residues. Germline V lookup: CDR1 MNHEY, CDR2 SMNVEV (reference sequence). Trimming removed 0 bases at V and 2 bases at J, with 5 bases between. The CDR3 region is CASSLSQAYNEQFF. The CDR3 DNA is TGTGCCAGCAGTTTATCGCAGGCCTACAATGAGCAGTTCTTC.

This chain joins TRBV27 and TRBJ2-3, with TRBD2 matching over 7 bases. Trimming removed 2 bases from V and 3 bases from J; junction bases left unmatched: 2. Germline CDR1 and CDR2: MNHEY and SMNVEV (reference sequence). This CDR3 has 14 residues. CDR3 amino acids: CASSLLGGTDTQYF. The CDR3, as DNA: TGTGCCAGCAGTTTACTCGGGGGGACAGATACGCAGTATTTT.

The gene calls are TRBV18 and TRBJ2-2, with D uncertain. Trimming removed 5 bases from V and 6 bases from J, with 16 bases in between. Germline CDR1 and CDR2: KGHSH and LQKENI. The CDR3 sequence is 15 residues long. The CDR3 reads CASSTLAPGAGELFF. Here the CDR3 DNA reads TGTGCCAGCTCAACACTGGCCCCGGGTGCCGGGGAGCTGTTTTTT.

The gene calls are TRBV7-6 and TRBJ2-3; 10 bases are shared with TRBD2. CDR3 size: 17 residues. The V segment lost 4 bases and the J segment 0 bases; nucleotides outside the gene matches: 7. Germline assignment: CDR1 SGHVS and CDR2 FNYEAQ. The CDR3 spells CASSSGLAATSTDTQYF. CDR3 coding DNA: TGTGCCAGCAGCTCCGGACTAGCGGCGACTAGCACAGATACGCAGTATTTT. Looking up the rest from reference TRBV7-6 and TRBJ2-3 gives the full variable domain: GAGVSQSPRYKVTKRGQDVALRCDPISGHVSLYWYRQALGQGPEFLTYFNYEAQQDKSGLPNDRFSAERPEGSISTLTIQRTEQRDSAMYRCASSSGLAATSTDTQYFGPGTRLTVL.

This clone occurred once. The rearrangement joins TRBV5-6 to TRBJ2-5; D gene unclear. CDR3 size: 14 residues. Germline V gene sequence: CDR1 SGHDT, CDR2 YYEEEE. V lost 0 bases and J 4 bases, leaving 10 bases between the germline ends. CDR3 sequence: CASSLEGFTETQYF. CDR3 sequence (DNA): TGTGCCAGCAGCTTGGAGGGTTTCACAGAGACCCAGTACTTC.

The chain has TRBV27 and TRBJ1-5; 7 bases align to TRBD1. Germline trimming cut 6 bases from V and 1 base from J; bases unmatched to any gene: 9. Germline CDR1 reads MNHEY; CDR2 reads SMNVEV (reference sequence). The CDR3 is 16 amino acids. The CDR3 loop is CASRLQGLGSNQPQHF. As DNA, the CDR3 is TGTGCCAGCAGACTACAGGGGCTGGGGAGCAATCAGCCCCAGCATTTT.

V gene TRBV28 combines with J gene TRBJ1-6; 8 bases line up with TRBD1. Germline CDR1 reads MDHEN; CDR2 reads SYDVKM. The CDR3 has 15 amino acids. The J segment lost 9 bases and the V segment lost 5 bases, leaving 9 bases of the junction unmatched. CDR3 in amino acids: CASSEDRVSTSPLHF. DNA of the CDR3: TGTGCCAGCAGTGAGGACAGGGTGAGTACTTCACCCCTCCACTTT.

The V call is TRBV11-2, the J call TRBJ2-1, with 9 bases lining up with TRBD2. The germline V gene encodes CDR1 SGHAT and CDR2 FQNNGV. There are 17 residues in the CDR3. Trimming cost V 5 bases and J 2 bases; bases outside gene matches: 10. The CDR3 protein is CASSPHRAGGPYNEQFF. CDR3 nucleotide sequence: TGTGCCAGCAGCCCACACCGGGCGGGAGGGCCCTACAATGAGCAGTTCTTC.

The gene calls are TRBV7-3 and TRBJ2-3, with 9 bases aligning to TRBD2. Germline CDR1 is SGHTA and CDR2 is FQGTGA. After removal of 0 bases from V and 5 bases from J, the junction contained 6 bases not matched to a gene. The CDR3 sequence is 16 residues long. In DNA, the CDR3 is TGTGCCAGCAGCTTAACTAGCGGGAGCGGGGGAGATACGCAGTATTTT. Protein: CASSLTSGSGGDTQYF. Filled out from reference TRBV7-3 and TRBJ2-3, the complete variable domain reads GAGVSQTPSNKVTEKGKYVELRCDPISGHTALYWYRQSLGQGPEFLIYFQGTGAADDSGLPNDRFFAVRPEGSVSTLKIQRTERGDSAVYLCASSLTSGSGGDTQYFGPGTRLTVL.

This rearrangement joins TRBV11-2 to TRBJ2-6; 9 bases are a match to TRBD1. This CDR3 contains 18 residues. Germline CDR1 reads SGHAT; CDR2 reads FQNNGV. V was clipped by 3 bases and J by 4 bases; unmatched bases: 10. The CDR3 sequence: CASSLWGQGSPGANVLTF. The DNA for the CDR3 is TGTGCCAGCAGCTTGTGGGGACAGGGTTCGCCAGGGGCCAACGTCCTGACTTTC.

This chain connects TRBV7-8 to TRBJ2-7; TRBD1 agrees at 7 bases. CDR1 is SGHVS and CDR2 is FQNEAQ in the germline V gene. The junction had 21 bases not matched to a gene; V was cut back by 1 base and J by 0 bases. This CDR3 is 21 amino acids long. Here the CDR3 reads CASSLGPGRQGVSRSSYEQYF. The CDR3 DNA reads TGTGCCAGCAGCTTAGGTCCCGGCCGGCAGGGGGTATCCAGGAGCTCCTACGAGCAGTACTTC.

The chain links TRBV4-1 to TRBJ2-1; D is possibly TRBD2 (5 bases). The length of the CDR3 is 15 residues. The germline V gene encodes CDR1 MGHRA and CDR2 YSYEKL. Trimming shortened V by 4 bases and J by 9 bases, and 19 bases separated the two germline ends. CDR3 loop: CASSPPGRRVTEQFF. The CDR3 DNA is TGCGCCAGCAGCCCTCCCGGGCGGCGGGTAACTGAGCAGTTCTTC.

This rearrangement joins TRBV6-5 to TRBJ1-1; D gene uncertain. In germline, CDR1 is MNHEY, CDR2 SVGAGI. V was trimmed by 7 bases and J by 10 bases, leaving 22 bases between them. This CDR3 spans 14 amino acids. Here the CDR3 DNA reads TGTGCCAGCAAACGGGTTCGGTCGGATGATAGAGCTTTCTTT. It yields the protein CASKRVRSDDRAFF.

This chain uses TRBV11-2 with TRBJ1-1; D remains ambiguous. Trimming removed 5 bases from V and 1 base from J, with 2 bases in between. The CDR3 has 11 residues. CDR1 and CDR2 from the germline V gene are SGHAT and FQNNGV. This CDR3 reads CASSRNTEAFF. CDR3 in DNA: TGTGCCAGCAGCCGGAACACTGAAGCTTTCTTT. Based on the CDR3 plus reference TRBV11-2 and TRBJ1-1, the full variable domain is EAGVAQSPRYKIIEKRQSVAFWCNPISGHATLYWYQQILGQGPKLLIQFQNNGVVDDSQLPKDRFSAERLKGVDSTLKIQPAKLEDSAVYLCASSRNTEAFFGQGTRLTVV.

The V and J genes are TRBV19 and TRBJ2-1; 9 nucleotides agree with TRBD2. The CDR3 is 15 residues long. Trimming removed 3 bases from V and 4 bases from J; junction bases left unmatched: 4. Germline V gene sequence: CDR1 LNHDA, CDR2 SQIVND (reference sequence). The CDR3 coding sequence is TGTGCCAGTAGTATCGGCGGGAGGGCGTACAATGAGCAGTTCTTC. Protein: CASSIGGRAYNEQFF.

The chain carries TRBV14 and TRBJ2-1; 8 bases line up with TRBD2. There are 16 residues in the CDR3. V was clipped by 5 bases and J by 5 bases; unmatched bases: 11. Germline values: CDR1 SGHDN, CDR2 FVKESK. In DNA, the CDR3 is TGTGCCAGCAGCTCGGCGGGAGCGGGAGACAACAATGAGCAGTTCTTC. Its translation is CASSSAGAGDNNEQFF.

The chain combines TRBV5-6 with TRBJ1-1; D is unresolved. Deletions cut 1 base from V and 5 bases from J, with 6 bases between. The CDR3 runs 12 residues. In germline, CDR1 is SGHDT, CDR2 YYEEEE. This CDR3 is CASSLRVTEAFF. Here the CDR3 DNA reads TGTGCCAGCAGCTTGAGGGTGACTGAAGCTTTCTTT.

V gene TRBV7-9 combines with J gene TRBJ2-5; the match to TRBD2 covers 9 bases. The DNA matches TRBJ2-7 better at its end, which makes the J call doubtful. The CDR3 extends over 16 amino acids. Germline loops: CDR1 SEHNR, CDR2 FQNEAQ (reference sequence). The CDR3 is CASSLGSSGIPYEQYF. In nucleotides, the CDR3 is TGTGCCAGCAGCTTAGGCTCTAGCGGGATCCCCTACGAGCAGTACTTC.

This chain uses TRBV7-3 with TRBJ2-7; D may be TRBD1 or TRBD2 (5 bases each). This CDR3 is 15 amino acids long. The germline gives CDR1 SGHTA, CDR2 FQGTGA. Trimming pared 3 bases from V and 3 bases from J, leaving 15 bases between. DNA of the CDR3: TGTGCCAGCAGCTTTCTACCGGGACGGAACTACGAGCAGTACTTC. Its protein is CASSFLPGRNYEQYF.

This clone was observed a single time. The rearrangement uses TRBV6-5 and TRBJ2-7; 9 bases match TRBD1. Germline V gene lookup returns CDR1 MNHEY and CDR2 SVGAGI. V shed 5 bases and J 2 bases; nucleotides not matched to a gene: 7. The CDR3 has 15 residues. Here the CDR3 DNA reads TGTGCCAGCAGTCCGACAGGGGGGGGGACCTACGAGCAGTACTTC. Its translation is CASSPTGGGTYEQYF.

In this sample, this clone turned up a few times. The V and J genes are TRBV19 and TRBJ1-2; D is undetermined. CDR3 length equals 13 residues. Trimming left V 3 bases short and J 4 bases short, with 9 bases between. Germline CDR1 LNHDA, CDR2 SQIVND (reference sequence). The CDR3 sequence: CASSMLEGYGYTF. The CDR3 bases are TGTGCCAGTAGTATGTTGGAGGGCTATGGCTACACCTTC.

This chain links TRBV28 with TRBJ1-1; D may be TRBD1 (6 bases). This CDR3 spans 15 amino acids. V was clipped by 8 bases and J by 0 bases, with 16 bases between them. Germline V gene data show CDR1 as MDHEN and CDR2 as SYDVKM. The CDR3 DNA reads TGTGCCAGCGTCTCTGGGGGCCCAGTGAACACTGAAGCTTTCTTT. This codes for CASVSGGPVNTEAFF.

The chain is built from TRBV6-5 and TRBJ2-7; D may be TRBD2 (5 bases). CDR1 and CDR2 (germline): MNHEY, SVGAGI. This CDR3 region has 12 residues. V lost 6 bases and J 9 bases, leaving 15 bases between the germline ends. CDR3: CASSFGGSGQYF. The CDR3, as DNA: TGTGCCAGCAGCTTCGGCGGGTCCGGGCAGTACTTC.

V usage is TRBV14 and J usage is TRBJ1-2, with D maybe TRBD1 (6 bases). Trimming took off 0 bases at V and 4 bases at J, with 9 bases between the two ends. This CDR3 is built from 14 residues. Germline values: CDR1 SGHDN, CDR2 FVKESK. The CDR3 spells CASSQETGTYGYTF. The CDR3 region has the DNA TGTGCCAGCAGCCAAGAAACAGGGACCTATGGCTACACCTTC.

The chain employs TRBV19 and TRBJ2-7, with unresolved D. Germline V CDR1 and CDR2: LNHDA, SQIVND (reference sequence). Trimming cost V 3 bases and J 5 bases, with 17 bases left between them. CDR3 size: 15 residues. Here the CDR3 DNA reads TGTGCCAGTAGTATGGGCAGGATCTCTTCCGACGAGCAGTACTTC. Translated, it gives CASSMGRISSDEQYF.

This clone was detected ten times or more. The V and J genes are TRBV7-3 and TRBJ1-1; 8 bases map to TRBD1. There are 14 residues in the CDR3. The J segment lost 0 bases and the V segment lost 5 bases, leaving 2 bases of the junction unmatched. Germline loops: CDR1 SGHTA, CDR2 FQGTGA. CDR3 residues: CASSRQGMNTEAFF. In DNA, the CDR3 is TGTGCCAGCAGCCGACAGGGGATGAACACTGAAGCTTTCTTT.